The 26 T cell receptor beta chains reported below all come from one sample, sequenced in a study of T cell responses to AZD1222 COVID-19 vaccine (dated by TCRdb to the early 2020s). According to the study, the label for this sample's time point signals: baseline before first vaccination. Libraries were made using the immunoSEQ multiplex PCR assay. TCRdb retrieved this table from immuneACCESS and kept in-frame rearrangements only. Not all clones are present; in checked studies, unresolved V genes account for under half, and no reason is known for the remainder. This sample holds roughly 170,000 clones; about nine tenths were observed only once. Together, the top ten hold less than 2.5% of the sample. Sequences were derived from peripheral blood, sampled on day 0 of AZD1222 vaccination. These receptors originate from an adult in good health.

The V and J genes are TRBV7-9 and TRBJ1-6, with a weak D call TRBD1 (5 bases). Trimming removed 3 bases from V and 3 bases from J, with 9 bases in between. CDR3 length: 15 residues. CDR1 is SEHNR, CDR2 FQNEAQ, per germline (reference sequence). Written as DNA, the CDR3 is TGTGCCAGCAGCTTGGGGGGACTCTATAATTCACCCCTCCACTTT. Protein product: CASSLGGLYNSPLHF.

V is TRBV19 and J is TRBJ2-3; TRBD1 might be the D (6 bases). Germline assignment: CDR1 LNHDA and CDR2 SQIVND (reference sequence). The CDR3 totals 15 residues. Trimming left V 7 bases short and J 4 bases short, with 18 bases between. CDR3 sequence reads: CASTSGGGGADTQYF. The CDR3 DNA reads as TGTGCCAGTACCTCTGGTGGGGGCGGCGCAGATACGCAGTATTTT.

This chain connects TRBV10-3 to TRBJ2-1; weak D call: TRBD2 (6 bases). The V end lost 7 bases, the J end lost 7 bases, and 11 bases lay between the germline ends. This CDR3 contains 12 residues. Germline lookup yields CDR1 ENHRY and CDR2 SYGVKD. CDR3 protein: CAITPGGNEQFF. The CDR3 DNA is TGTGCCATCACCCCCGGGGGTAATGAGCAGTTCTTC.

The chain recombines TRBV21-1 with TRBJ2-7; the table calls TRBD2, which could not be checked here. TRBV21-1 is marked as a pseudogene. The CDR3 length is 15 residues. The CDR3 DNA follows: TGTGCCAGCACCTCCGGGAGCGGTAAGGTATACGAGCAGTACTTC. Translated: CASTSGSGKVYEQYF.

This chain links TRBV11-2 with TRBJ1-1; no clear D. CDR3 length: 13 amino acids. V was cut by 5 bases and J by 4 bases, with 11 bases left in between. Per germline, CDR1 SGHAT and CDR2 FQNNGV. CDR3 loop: CASSLGLSTEAFF. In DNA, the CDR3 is TGTGCCAGCAGCCTAGGGCTGAGCACTGAAGCTTTCTTT.

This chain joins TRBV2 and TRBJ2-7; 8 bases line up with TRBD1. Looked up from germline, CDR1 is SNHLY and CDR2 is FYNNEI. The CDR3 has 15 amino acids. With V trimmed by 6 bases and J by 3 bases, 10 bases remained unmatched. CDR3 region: CASRDDRGGGYEQYF. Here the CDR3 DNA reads TGTGCCAGCAGGGACGACAGGGGTGGTGGCTACGAGCAGTACTTC. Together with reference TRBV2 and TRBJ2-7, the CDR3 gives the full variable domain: EPEVTQTPSHQVTQMGQEVILRCVPISNHLYFYWYRQILGQKVEFLVSFYNNEISEKSEIFDDQFSVERPDGSNFTLKIRSTKLEDSAMYFCASRDDRGGGYEQYFGPGTRLTVT.

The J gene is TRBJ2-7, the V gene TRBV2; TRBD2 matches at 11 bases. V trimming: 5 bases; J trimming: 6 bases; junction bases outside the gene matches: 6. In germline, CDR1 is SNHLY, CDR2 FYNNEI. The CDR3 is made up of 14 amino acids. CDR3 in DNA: TGTGCCAGCAGTACCGGGACTAGCGGCCTCGAGCAGTACTTC. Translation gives CASSTGTSGLEQYF.

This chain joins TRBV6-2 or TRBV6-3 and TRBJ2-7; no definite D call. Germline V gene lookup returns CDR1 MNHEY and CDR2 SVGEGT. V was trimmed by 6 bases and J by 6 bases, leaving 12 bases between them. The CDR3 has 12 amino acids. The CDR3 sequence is CASSPLGVEQYF. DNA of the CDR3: TGTGCCAGCAGCCCCCTCGGAGTCGAGCAGTACTTC.

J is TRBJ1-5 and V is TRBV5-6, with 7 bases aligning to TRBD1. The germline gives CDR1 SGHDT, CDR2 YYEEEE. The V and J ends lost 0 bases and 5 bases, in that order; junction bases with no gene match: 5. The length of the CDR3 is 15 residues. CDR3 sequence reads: CASSLADRAHQPQHF. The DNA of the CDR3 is TGTGCCAGCAGCTTGGCAGACAGGGCTCATCAGCCCCAGCATTTT.

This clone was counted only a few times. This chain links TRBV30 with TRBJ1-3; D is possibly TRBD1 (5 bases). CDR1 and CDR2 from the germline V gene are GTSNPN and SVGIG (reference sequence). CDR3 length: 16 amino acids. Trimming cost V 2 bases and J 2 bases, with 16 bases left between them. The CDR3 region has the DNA TGTGCCTGGAGTCTACCCCCGCCGGGGCCTGGAAACACCATATATTTT. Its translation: CAWSLPPPGPGNTIYF.

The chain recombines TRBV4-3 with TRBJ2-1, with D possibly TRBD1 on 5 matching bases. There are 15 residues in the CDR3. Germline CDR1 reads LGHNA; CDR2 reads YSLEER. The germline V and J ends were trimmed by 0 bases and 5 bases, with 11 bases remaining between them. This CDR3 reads CASSQDLDSNNEQFF. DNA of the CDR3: TGCGCCAGCAGCCAAGATTTAGACAGCAACAATGAGCAGTTCTTC.

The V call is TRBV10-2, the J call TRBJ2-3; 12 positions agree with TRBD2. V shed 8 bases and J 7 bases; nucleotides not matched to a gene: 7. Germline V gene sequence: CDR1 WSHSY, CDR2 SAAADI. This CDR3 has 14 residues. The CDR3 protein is CASRRLAGDYTQYF. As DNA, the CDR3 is TGCGCCAGCCGGCGACTAGCGGGAGATTATACGCAGTATTTT.

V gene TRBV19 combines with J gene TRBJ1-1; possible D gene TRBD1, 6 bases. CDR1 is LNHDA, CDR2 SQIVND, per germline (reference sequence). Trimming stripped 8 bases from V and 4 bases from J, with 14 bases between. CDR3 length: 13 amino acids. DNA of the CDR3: TGTGCCAGTGGAGAAGGGGGTAGCACTGAAGCTTTCTTT. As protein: CASGEGGSTEAFF.

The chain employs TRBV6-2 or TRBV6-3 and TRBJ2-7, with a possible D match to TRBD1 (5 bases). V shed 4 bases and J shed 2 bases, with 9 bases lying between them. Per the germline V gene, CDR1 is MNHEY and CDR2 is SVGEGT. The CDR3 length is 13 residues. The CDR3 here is CASSFSTAYEQYF. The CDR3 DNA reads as TGTGCCAGCAGTTTTTCGACAGCCTACGAGCAGTACTTC.

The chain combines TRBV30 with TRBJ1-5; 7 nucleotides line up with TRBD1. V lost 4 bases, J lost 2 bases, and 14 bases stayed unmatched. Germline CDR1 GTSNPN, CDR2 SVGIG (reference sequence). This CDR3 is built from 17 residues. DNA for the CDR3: TGTGCCTGGACCCCAGGGGGATTGAGGCCCCGCAATCAGCCCCAGCATTTT. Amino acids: CAWTPGGLRPRNQPQHF. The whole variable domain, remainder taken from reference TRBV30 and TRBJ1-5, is SQTIHQWPATLVQPVGSPLSLECTVEGTSNPNLYWYRQAAGRGLQLLFYSVGIGQISSEVPQNLSASRPQDRQFILSSKKLLLSDSGFYLCAWTPGGLRPRNQPQHFGDGTRLSIL.

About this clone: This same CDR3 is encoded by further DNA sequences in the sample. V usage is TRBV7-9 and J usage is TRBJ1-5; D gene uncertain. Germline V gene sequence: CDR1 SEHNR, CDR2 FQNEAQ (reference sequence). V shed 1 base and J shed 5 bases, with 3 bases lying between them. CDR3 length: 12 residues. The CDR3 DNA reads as TGTGCCAGCAGCTTAGGCGATCAGCCCCAGCATTTT. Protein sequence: CASSLGDQPQHF.

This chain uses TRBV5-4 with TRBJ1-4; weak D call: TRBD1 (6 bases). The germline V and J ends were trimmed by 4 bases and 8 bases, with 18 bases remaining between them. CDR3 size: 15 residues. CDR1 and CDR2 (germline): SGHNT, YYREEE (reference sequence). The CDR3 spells CASSRNRDLGEKLFF. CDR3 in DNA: TGTGCCAGCAGCCGGAACAGGGACCTAGGGGAAAAACTGTTTTTT.

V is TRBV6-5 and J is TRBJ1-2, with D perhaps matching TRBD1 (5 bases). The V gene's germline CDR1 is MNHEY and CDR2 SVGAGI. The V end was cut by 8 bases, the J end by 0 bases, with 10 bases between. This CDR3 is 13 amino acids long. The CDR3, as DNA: TGTGCCAGCGTTCGGGGGGCTAACTATGGCTACACCTTC. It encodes CASVRGANYGYTF.

CDR3: CASSLEGFAAGFDQPQHF. DNA of the CDR3: TGTGCCAGCAGCTTAGAAGGTTTTGCGGCAGGGTTCGATCAGCCCCAGCATTTT. The chain employs TRBV7-8 and TRBJ1-5, with D possibly TRBD1 on 5 matching bases. The CDR3 extends over 18 amino acids. CDR1 is SGHVS, CDR2 FQNEAQ, per germline. V lost 1 base to trimming and J lost 5 bases, with 21 bases between them.

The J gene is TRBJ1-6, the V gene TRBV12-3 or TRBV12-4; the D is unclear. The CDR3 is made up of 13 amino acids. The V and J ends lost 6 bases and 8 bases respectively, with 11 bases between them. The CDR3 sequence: CASSPSPDSPLHF. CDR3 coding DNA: TGTGCCAGCAGCCCCTCCCCGGATTCACCCCTCCACTTT.

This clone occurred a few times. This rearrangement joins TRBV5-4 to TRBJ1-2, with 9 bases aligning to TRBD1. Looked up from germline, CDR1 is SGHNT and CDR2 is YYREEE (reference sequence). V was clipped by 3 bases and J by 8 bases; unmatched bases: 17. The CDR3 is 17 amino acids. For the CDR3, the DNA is TGTGCCAGCAGCTCAAGGGACAGGGAGCTTATGGAGAAAGGCTACACCTTC. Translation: CASSSRDRELMEKGYTF.

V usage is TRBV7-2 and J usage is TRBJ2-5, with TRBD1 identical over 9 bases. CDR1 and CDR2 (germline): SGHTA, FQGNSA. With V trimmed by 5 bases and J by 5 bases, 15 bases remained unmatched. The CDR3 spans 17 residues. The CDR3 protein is CASSRNAQGAGGETQYF. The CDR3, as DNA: TGTGCCAGCAGCCGGAATGCACAGGGGGCTGGAGGGGAGACCCAGTACTTC.

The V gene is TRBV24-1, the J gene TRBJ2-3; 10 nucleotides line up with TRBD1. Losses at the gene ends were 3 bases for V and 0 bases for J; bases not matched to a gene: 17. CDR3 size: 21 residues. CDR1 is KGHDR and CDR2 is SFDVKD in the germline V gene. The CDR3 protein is CATSDPPVWTGGPSSTDTQYF. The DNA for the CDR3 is TGTGCCACCAGTGATCCCCCTGTCTGGACAGGGGGTCCTTCTAGCACAGATACGCAGTATTTT.

The CDR3 DNA sequence: TGTGCCTGGAGTTGGAAGGGGTCATATAATTCACCCCTCCACTTT. It is translated as CAWSWKGSYNSPLHF. The rearrangement links TRBV30 to TRBJ1-6; tentative D call: TRBD1 (5 bases). V gave up 2 bases and J gave up 4 bases, with 12 bases separating them. The germline CDR1 and CDR2 sequences are GTSNPN and SVGIG (reference sequence). The CDR3 has 15 residues.

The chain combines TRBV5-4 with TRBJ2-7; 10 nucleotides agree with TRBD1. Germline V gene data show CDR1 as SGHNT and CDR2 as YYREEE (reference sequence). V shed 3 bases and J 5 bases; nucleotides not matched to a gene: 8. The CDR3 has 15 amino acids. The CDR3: CASSSPGTGAHEQYF. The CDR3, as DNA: TGTGCCAGCAGCTCGCCCGGGACAGGGGCCCACGAGCAGTACTTC.

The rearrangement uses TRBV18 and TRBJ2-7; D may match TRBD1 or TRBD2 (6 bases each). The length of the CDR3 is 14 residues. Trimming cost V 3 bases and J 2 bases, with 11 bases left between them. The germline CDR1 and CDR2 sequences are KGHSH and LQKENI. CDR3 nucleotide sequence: TGTGCCAGCTCACCGGGGGGCGCAACCTACGAGCAGTACTTC. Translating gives CASSPGGATYEQYF.